One sample yielded the 18 T cell receptor beta chains listed below, sequenced in a study of shared clonotypes between healthy human individuals. Profiled with immunoSEQ multiplex PCR; TCRdb holds only in-frame clones, not every one. The data contain 2,500,000 or so clones, approximately 93% of them singletons. Input material: naive CD4+ T cells from PBMCs. Subset specified: CD45RA+ positively selected. The receptors were gathered from a man younger than 30 in good health. Some clones in this sample may be carry-over from other donors' samples.

Comments on this clone: The identical CDR3 is also encoded by other nucleotide sequences in the sample. V usage is TRBV7-2 and J usage is TRBJ2-7; D may be TRBD1 (5 bases). Trimming removed 5 bases at V and 0 bases at J, with 14 bases between. Germline assignment: CDR1 SGHTA and CDR2 FQGNSA. This CDR3 has 15 residues. CDR3 sequence reads: CASSLGQGSSYEQYF. As DNA, the CDR3 is TGTGCCAGCAGCCTAGGGCAGGGTAGCTCCTACGAGCAGTACTTC.

The chain joins TRBV15 to TRBJ2-3; 11 bases are shared with TRBD1. Per the germline V gene, CDR1 is LNHNV and CDR2 is YYDKDF (reference sequence). With 6 bases clipped from V and 4 bases from J, the junction kept 6 bases outside the gene matches. This CDR3 comprises 15 residues. CDR3 bases: TGTGCCACCAGTCTAGGACAGGGGGCCTCAGATACGCAGTATTTT. This translates into CATSLGQGASDTQYF.

The chain uses TRBV30 and TRBJ2-3, with TRBD1 identical over 9 bases. The CDR3 spans 14 residues. CDR1 and CDR2 from the germline V gene are GTSNPN and SVGIG (reference sequence). With V trimmed by 5 bases and J by 4 bases, 7 bases remained unmatched. The CDR3 loop reads CAWRFTGGADTQYF. In nucleotides, the CDR3 is TGTGCCTGGCGGTTTACAGGGGGCGCAGATACGCAGTATTTT.

The chain links TRBV5-1 to TRBJ2-2; TRBD1 is a possible D gene (6 bases). Germline V gene data show CDR1 as SGHRS and CDR2 as YFSETQ. Trimming cost V 6 bases and J 0 bases, with 12 bases left between them. This CDR3 has 15 residues. The CDR3 sequence: CASIRGQSNTGELFF. The CDR3 nucleotides read TGCGCCAGCATCAGGGGACAATCGAACACCGGGGAGCTGTTTTTT.

This sequence joins TRBV5-1 and TRBJ1-4, with 9 bases identical to TRBD1. J was trimmed by 8 bases and V by 4 bases; bases with no gene match: 6. The CDR3 loop spans 14 amino acids. Per germline, CDR1 SGHRS and CDR2 YFSETQ. DNA for the CDR3: TGCGCCAGCAGCCGGGGGACAGGGCAGGAAAAACTGTTTTTT. It specifies CASSRGTGQEKLFF.

This clone was seen once. This sequence joins TRBV5-6 and TRBJ2-7; D might be TRBD2 (6 bases). V was pared by 4 bases and J by 2 bases, with 25 bases between. Germline V gene lookup returns CDR1 SGHDT and CDR2 YYEEEE. This CDR3 is 18 amino acids long. The CDR3 sequence is CASSQNKLREFTTYEQYF. DNA of the CDR3: TGTGCCAGCAGCCAAAACAAGCTCCGGGAGTTTACAACCTACGAGCAGTACTTC.

V gene TRBV2 combines with J gene TRBJ1-1; D ambiguous. V was cut by 6 bases and J by 3 bases, with 8 bases left in between. This CDR3 has 12 amino acids. The germline V gene encodes CDR1 SNHLY and CDR2 FYNNEI. The CDR3 here is CASRTLDTEAFF. The CDR3 DNA reads as TGTGCCAGCAGGACCTTGGACACTGAAGCTTTCTTT.

V is TRBV7-3 and J is TRBJ2-3, with D hard to call. Germline CDR1 and CDR2: SGHTA and FQGTGA. The CDR3 has 15 residues. Trimming pared 5 bases from V and 0 bases from J, leaving 12 bases between. Here the CDR3 DNA reads TGTGCCAGCAGCCTCCGCCCGGGCAGCACAGATACGCAGTATTTT. Its protein product is CASSLRPGSTDTQYF.

The J gene is TRBJ1-2, the V gene TRBV30; TRBD1 aligns across 8 bases. V shed 8 bases, J shed 14 bases, and the junction held 16 bases outside the gene matches. CDR1 is GTSNPN and CDR2 is SVGIG in the germline V gene (reference sequence). The CDR3 length is 12 residues. CDR3 in amino acids: CASLQGALLRTF. In DNA, the CDR3 is TGTGCCAGTCTCCAGGGGGCACTTTTGAGGACCTTC.

This chain joins TRBV7-9 and TRBJ2-7, with 10 bases identical to TRBD1. This CDR3 has 15 amino acids. V shed 6 bases, J shed 2 bases, and the junction held 7 bases outside the gene matches. The germline V gene encodes CDR1 SEHNR and CDR2 FQNEAQ (reference sequence). CDR3 coding DNA: TGTGCCAGCAGACTAAAGGGGACAGGGGCCTACGAGCAGTACTTC. Translated: CASRLKGTGAYEQYF. Together with reference TRBV7-9 and TRBJ2-7, the CDR3 gives the full variable domain: DTGVSQNPRHKITKRGQNVTFRCDPISEHNRLYWYRQTLGQGPEFLTYFQNEAQLEKSRLLSDRFSAERPKGSFSTLEIQRTEQGDSAMYLCASRLKGTGAYEQYFGPGTRLTVT.

As to this clone: This same CDR3 is encoded by further DNA sequences in the sample. This chain connects TRBV6-6 to TRBJ2-3; D might be TRBD2 (5 bases). The CDR3 runs to 13 residues. CDR1 and CDR2 from the germline V gene are MNHNY and SVGAGI (reference sequence). V lost 7 bases to trimming and J lost 1 base, with 9 bases between them. CDR3 coding DNA: TGTGCCAGCACCGGGGATGGCACAGATACGCAGTATTTT. Translating gives CASTGDGTDTQYF.

The chain couples TRBV7-6 to TRBJ2-2, with 9 bases lining up with TRBD1. Trimming took 3 bases from V and 6 from J; bases not matched to a gene: 8. Per the germline V gene, CDR1 is SGHVS and CDR2 is FNYEAQ. The CDR3 contains 16 residues. The CDR3 protein is CASSFRGTGSPGELFF. As DNA, the CDR3 is TGTGCCAGCAGCTTCCGAGGGACAGGGTCCCCCGGGGAGCTGTTTTTT.

This chain links TRBV2 with TRBJ1-5, with D possibly being TRBD1 (6 bases). Germline V gene data show CDR1 as SNHLY and CDR2 as FYNNEI. The V and J ends lost 1 base and 16 bases respectively, with 17 bases between them. CDR3 length: 13 residues. The CDR3 sequence is CASSEVSGGAEHF. In DNA, the CDR3 is TGTGCCAGCAGTGAAGTGTCTGGGGGGGCCGAACATTTT.

The V gene is TRBV5-6, the J gene TRBJ2-4; the D gene could be TRBD1 or TRBD2 (5 bases each). The germline V gene encodes CDR1 SGHDT and CDR2 YYEEEE. This CDR3 has 15 amino acids. V dropped 2 bases and J dropped 0 bases, with 9 bases sitting between them. The CDR3 sequence is CASSFGTVAKNIQYF. CDR3 sequence (DNA): TGTGCCAGCAGCTTTGGGACCGTAGCCAAAAACATTCAGTACTTC.

The rearrangement uses TRBV14 and TRBJ1-1, with TRBD1 identical over 9 bases. The CDR3 extends over 15 amino acids. CDR1 is SGHDN and CDR2 is FVKESK in the germline V gene. Germline trimming cut 6 bases from V and 2 bases from J; bases unmatched to any gene: 7. The CDR3 reads CASRPGQGYNTEAFF. CDR3 sequence (DNA): TGTGCCAGCAGACCGGGACAGGGATATAACACTGAAGCTTTCTTT.

The chain uses TRBV6-5 and TRBJ1-4; D unresolved. This CDR3 is built from 16 residues. V dropped 0 bases and J dropped 5 bases, with 13 bases sitting between them. The V gene's germline CDR1 is MNHEY and CDR2 SVGAGI. The chain's CDR3 is CASSYSRTPWNEKLFF. In DNA form, the CDR3 reads TGTGCCAGCAGTTACTCGAGGACCCCTTGGAATGAAAAACTGTTTTTT.

The gene calls are TRBV28 and TRBJ1-2; no definite D call. This CDR3 has 12 residues. V was cut by 1 base and J by 8 bases, with 8 bases left in between. The germline V gene encodes CDR1 MDHEN and CDR2 SYDVKM. The CDR3 reads CASSLSVTGYTF. The CDR3 DNA is TGTGCCAGCAGTTTATCAGTGACCGGCTACACCTTC.

The V call is TRBV27, the J call TRBJ1-5; unclear D gene. The germline V gene has CDR1 MNHEY and CDR2 SMNVEV (reference sequence). Between the trimmed V and J ends, which lost 6 bases and 0 bases, there was a span of 18 bases. This CDR3 is 17 amino acids long. The CDR3 DNA reads TGTGCCAGCAGCCCCGCCCGGGCACTTTATAGCAATCAGCCCCAGCATTTT. The encoded protein is CASSPARALYSNQPQHF.